Listed here is a single T cell receptor (beta chain). One junction end does not reproduce the germline sequence, and a read error may be involved. The data were produced by immunoSEQ multiplex PCR, yet TCRdb's version contains in-frame clones alone and is incomplete. The repertoire has over 100,000 clones, around nine tenths of them found once; the top ten carry 3.5% to 5.5%. This entry comes from a study of blood T cell repertoires in COVID-19. Overall study: Spain, Italy and the United States supplied samples that represented acute and convalescent COVID-19.

Germline CDR1 reads SSHAT; CDR2 reads FNYEAQ (reference sequence). The CDR3 extends over 18 amino acids. The J gene is TRBJ2-2, the V gene TRBV7-7; 14 bases agree with TRBD2. The TCR originated in a man aged 35 to 55 with acute or convalescent COVID-19. The specimen sequenced was peripheral blood. CDR3: CASSRLAGGSSNTGELFF. In DNA, the CDR3 is TGTGCTAGCAGCCGACTAGCGGGGGGGTCGTCGAACACCGGGGAGCTGTTTTTT.